This section outlines one T cell receptor beta chain sequence together with its context. What it binds is not known. TCRdb processed the reads anew with MiXCR; each CDR3 protein has one entry. The data hold around 430,000 distinct CDR3 sequences, with approximately 46% observed a single time. These data belong to a study of T cell repertoires in cytomegalovirus infection. The CDR3 length is 13 residues. Losses at the gene ends were 4 bases for V and 13 bases for J; bases not matched to a gene: 12. The V gene's germline CDR1 is SGHVT and CDR2 SQSDAQ. This receptor was taken from a human donor in good health (CMV status not recorded). Some clones in this sample may be carry-over from other donors' samples. This sequence joins TRBV7-4 and TRBJ1-2; 7 nucleotides line up with TRBD1. Sequencing was performed on cultured PBMCs, taken from culture after CMV antigen stimulation. As DNA, the CDR3 is TGTGCCAGCAGCTCCCGGGACAGAATGAGGTTCACCTTC. It yields the protein CASSSRDRMRFTF.